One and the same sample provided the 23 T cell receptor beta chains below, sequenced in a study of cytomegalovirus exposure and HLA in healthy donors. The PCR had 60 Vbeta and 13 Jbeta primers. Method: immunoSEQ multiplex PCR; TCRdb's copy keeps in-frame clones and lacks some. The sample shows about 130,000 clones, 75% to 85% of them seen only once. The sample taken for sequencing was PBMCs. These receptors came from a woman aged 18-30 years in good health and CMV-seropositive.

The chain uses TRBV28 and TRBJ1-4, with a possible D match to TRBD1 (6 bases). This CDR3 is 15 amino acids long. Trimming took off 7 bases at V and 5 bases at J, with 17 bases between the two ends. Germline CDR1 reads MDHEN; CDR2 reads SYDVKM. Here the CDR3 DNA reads TGTGCCAGCAAAGGGGCGGCAGGGGAGAATGAAAAACTGTTTTTT. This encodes CASKGAAGENEKLFF. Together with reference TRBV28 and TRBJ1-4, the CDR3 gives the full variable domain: DVKVTQSSRYLVKRTGEKVFLECVQDMDHENMFWYRQDPGLGLRLIYFSYDVKMKEKGDIPEGYSVSREKKERFSLILESASTNQTSMYLCASKGAAGENEKLFFGSGTQLSVL.

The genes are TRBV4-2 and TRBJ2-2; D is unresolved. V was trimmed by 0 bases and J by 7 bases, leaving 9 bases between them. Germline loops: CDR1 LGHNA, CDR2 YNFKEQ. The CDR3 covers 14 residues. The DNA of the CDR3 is TGTGCCAGCAGCCAAGACCTAGGTGGCGGGGAGCTGTTTTTT. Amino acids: CASSQDLGGGELFF.

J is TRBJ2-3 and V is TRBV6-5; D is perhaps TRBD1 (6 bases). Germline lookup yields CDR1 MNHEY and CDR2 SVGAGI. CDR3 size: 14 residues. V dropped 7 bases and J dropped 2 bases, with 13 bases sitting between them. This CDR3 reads CASIRDRTTDTQYF. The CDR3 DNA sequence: TGTGCCAGCATCCGAGACAGGACCACAGATACGCAGTATTTT.

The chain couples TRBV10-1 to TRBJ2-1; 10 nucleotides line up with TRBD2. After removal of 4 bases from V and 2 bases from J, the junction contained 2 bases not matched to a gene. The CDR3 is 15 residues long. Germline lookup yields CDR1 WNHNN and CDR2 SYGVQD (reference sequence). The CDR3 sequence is CASSASGGAYNEQFF. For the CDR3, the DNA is TGCGCCAGCAGTGCGAGCGGGGGGGCCTACAATGAGCAGTTCTTC.

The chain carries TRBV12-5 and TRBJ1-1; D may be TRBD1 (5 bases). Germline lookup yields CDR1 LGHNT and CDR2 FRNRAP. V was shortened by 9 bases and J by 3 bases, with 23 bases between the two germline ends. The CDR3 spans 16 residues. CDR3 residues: CASRNKMTADHTEAFF. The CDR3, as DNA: TGTGCTAGCAGAAATAAAATGACAGCAGACCACACTGAAGCTTTCTTT.

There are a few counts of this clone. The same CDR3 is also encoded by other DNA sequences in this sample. The CDR3 DNA is TGTGCCATCAGTGAGCGATGGGCTGGCACGTACCAAGAGACCCAGTACTTC. Amino acid sequence: CAISERWAGTYQETQYF. The chain couples TRBV10-3 to TRBJ2-5, with D unresolved. Trimming removed 2 bases at V and 0 bases at J, with 16 bases between. This CDR3 is 17 amino acids long. The germline V gene encodes CDR1 ENHRY and CDR2 SYGVKD.

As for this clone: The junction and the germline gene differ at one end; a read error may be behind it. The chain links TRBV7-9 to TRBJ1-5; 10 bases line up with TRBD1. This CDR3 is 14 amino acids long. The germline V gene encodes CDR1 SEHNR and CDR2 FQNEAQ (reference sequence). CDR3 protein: CSSSAGQGYQPQHF. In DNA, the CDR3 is TGTTCCAGCAGCGCGGGACAGGGGTATCAGCCCCAGCATTTT.

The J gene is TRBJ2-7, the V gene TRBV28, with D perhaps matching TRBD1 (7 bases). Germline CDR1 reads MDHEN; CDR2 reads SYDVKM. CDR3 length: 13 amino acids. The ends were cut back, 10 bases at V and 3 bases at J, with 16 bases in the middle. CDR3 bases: TGTGCCACCCAAAGACAGGGACTCTACGAGCAGTACTTC. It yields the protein CATQRQGLYEQYF.

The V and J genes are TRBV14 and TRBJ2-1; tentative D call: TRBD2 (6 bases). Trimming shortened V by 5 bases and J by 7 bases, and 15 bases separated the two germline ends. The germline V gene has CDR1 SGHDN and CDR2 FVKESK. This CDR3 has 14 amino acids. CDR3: CASSARTAGNEQFF. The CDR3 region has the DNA TGTGCCAGCAGCGCTCGGACGGCGGGAAATGAGCAGTTCTTC.

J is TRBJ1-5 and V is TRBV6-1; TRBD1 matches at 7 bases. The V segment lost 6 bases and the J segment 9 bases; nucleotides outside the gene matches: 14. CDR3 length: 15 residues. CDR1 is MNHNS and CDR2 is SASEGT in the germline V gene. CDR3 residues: CASSRVTGETSPQHF. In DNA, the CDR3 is TGTGCCAGCAGCCGCGTTACAGGGGAGACGTCGCCCCAGCATTTT.

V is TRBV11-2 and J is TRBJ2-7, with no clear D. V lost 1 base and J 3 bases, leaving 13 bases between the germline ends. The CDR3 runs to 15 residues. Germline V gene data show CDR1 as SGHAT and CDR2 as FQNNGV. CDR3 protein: CASSLVSGVFYEQYF. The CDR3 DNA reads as TGTGCCAGCAGCTTAGTCTCCGGAGTTTTCTACGAGCAGTACTTC.

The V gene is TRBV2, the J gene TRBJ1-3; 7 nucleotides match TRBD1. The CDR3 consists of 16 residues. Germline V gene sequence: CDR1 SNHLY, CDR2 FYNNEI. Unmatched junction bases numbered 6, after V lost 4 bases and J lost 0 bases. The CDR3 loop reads CASSGDREHSGNTIYF. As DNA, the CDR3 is TGTGCCAGCAGTGGAGACAGGGAACACTCTGGAAACACCATATATTTT.

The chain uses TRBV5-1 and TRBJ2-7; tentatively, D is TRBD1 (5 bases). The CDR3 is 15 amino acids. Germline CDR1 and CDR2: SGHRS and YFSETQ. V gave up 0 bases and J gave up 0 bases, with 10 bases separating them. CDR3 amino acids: CASSLGQWGSYEQYF. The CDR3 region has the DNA TGCGCCAGCAGCTTGGGACAGTGGGGCTCCTACGAGCAGTACTTC.

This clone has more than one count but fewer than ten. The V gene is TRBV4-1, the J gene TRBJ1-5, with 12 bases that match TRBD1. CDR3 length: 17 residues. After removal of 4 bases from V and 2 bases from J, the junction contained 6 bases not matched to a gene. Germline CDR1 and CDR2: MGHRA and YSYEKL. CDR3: CASSLGTGGAGNQPQHF. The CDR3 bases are TGCGCCAGCAGCCTCGGGACAGGGGGCGCGGGCAATCAGCCCCAGCATTTT.

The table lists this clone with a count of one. CDR3 amino acids: CASSPSSQGSQSSYEQYF. The CDR3 DNA is TGTGCCAGCAGCCCATCCAGTCAGGGCAGTCAGAGCTCCTACGAGCAGTACTTC. The chain couples TRBV25-1 to TRBJ2-7, with TRBD1 as a possible D gene (5 bases). V was cut by 6 bases and J by 0 bases, with 24 bases left in between. Germline CDR1 reads MGHDK; CDR2 reads SYGVNS. The CDR3 has 18 amino acids.

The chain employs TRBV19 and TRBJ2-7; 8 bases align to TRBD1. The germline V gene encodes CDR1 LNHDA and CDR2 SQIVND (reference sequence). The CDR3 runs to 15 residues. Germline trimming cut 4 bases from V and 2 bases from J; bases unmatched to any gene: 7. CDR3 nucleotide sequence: TGTGCCAGTAGTACCCGGACGGACAGGGCCTACGAGCAGTACTTC. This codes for CASSTRTDRAYEQYF.

The CDR3 sequence is CASSPNGFSGGVYEQYF. CDR3 DNA sequence: TGTGCCAGCAGCCCCAACGGGTTTAGCGGGGGGGTCTACGAGCAGTACTTC. V is TRBV7-2 and J is TRBJ2-7; TRBD2 aligns across 11 bases. V shed 5 bases and J 3 bases; nucleotides not matched to a gene: 12. There are 17 residues in the CDR3. The germline V gene has CDR1 SGHTA and CDR2 FQGNSA.

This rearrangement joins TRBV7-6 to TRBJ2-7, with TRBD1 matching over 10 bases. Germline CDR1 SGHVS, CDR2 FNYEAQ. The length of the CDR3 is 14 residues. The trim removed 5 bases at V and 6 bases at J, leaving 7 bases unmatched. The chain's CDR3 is CASSAGQGYAEQYF. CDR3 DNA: TGTGCCAGCAGCGCGGGACAGGGGTACGCCGAGCAGTACTTC.

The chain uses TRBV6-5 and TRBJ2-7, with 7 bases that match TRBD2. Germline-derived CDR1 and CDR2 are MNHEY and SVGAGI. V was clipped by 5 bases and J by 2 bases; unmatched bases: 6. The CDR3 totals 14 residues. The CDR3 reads CASSGSGGAYEQYF. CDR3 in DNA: TGTGCCAGCAGTGGATCGGGGGGAGCCTACGAGCAGTACTTC.

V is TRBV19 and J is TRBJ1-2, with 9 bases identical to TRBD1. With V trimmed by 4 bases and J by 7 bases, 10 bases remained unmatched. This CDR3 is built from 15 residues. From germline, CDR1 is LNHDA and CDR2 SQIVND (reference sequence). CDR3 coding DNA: TGTGCCAGTAGTACCGCCTCGACAGGGGGGGGTGGCTACACCTTC. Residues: CASSTASTGGGGYTF.

CDR3 bases: TGTGCCAGCAGCGTAGGAGGCGGTTTTGACGAGCAGTACTTC. Protein: CASSVGGGFDEQYF. The J gene is TRBJ2-7, the V gene TRBV9; D gene uncertain. V lost 0 bases and J lost 5, with 12 bases in between. From germline, CDR1 is SGDLS and CDR2 YYNGEE. This CDR3 contains 14 residues.

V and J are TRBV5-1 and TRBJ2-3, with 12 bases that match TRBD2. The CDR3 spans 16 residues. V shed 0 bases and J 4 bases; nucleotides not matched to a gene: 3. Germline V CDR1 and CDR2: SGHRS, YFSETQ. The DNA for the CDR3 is TGCGCCAGCAGCTTGGGACTAGCGGGGGCGCCAGATACGCAGTATTTT. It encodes CASSLGLAGAPDTQYF.

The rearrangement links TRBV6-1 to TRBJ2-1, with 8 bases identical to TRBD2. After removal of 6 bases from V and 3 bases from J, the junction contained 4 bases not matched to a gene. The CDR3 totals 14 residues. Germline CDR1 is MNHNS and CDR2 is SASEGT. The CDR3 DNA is TGTGCCAGCAGACTTCGGGGGGGCTACAATGAGCAGTTCTTC. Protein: CASRLRGGYNEQFF.